The T cell receptor (beta chain) under discussion was sequenced for a study of shared T cell receptors in the human thymus. Method: immunoSEQ multiplex PCR; TCRdb's copy keeps in-frame clones and lacks some. The table has hundreds of thousands of clones, around 89% seen once; the top ten hold over 0.008%. Per the germline V gene, CDR1 is SGHNT and CDR2 is YYREEE (reference sequence). This CDR3 spans 15 amino acids. The trim removed 6 bases at V and 1 base at J, leaving 7 bases unmatched. These records were also assigned to another study, of human thymus T cells. According to that study: Donor material was obtained from healthy Finnish infants undergoing corrective surgery for congenital heart defects. Corrective heart surgery yielded the resections from which the thymus tissue came. Thymic as well as blood repertoires seemed to favor certain V and J genes unevenly. A high degree of thymic repertoire overlap among unrelated individuals was reported in related research.

This chain joins TRBV5-4 and TRBJ2-3; 8 positions match TRBD2. Input material: thymocytes. The receptor comes from a boy younger than two with a congenital heart defect. The CDR3 nucleotides read TGTGCCAGCAAGCGGGACGGGAGGGGCACAGATACGCAGTATTTT. Protein: CASKRDGRGTDTQYF.